This entry concerns a single T cell receptor beta chain. This sample was included in a study of cytomegalovirus exposure and HLA in healthy donors. V lost 2 bases to trimming and J lost 0 bases, with 10 bases between them. The CDR3 is 15 amino acids. Germline CDR1 and CDR2: MNHEY and SVGAGI. The PCR had 60 Vbeta and 13 Jbeta primers. Some clones are missing from TCRdb's copy, which holds only in-frame ones; the method was immunoSEQ multiplex PCR. This table has some 110,000 clones, under 85% appearing once. The chain recombines TRBV6-5 with TRBJ1-1; possibly TRBD1 for D (5 bases). The receptor's source is a man aged 30 to 45 in good health and CMV-seronegative. Specimen: PBMCs. Written as DNA, the CDR3 is TGTGCCAGCAGTTACAGGGGTCCCATGAACACTGAAGCTTTCTTT. This encodes CASSYRGPMNTEAFF.